This note documents a single T cell receptor beta chain sequence. CDR3 size: 12 residues. Trimming shortened V by 1 base and J by 4 bases, and 5 bases separated the two germline ends. CDR1 and CDR2 (germline): LGHDT, YNNKEL (reference sequence). The authors' processing: Reference gene primer amplification gave nucleated cell count estimates. Sequencing used immunoSEQ multiplex PCR; TCRdb keeps in-frame clones, though not all of them. The V and J calls and the clone size are those of that table, but D and trimming were determined from the DNA. The repertoire includes 250,000 to 350,000 clones, approximately 89% of them detected once, and around 12% sits in the top ten. This sample is drawn from a study of blood T cell repertoires in COVID-19. About the research overall: The samples span acute and convalescent COVID-19 from the United States, Italy and Spain. In each case, the material was cDNA or gDNA derived from T cells, B-cell-depleted T cells, or PBMCs.

This TCR came from a woman in her fifties or sixties with acute or convalescent COVID-19. Sequencing was performed on peripheral blood. V and J are TRBV3-1 (or the pseudogene TRBV3-2) and TRBJ2-7; D unclear. The CDR3 is CASSQGLYEQYF. The CDR3 DNA follows: TGTGCCAGCAGCCAAGGACTGTACGAGCAGTACTTC.